These 8 T cell receptor beta chains share one sample of origin, sequenced in a study of blood T cells in healthy people across ages. Combining a sample-barcoded 5' primer with a J-beta primer mix, a second PCR ran for about 7 to 11 cycles. Each CDR3 protein gets one entry after TCRdb re-called the 5' RACE reads with MiXCR. Of about a million distinct CDR3 sequences listed, roughly two fifths are singletons. The sequenced sample consisted of blood. These receptors came from a man between 18 and 35 years old in good health.

The V gene is TRBV11-2, the J gene TRBJ2-3; D possibly corresponds to TRBD2 (5 bases). This CDR3 has 14 residues. V shed 6 bases and J shed 2 bases, with 12 bases lying between them. The V gene's germline CDR1 is SGHAT and CDR2 FQNNGV. CDR3 DNA: TGTGCCAGCAGTCCCGCCGGGAACACAGATACGCAGTATTTT. Residues: CASSPAGNTDTQYF. Together with reference TRBV11-2 and TRBJ2-3, the CDR3 gives the full variable domain: EAGVAQSPRYKIIEKRQSVAFWCNPISGHATLYWYQQILGQGPKLLIQFQNNGVVDDSQLPKDRFSAERLKGVDSTLKIQPAKLEDSAVYLCASSPAGNTDTQYFGPGTRLTVL.

The V call is TRBV7-2, the J call TRBJ2-1; 8 bases are shared with TRBD1. Trimming removed 0 bases from V and 11 bases from J; junction bases left unmatched: 3. This CDR3 is 13 amino acids long. The germline gives CDR1 SGHTA, CDR2 FQGNSA. CDR3 in amino acids: CASSLAGTGKQFF. DNA of the CDR3: TGTGCCAGCAGCTTAGCCGGGACAGGTAAGCAGTTCTTC.

In this sample, this clonotype turned up a few times. The chain recombines TRBV4-1 with TRBJ2-5; a weak D match, TRBD2 (6 bases). The J call could be wrong; TRBJ2-7 is a better fit for the DNA end. The CDR3 length is 13 residues. In germline, CDR1 is MGHRA, CDR2 YSYEKL. CDR3 nucleotides: TGCGCCAGCAGCCAACAGGAGGGCCACGAGCAGTACTTC. It is translated as CASSQQEGHEQYF.

This chain connects TRBV7-2 to TRBJ2-1, with 8 bases aligning to TRBD2. The J segment lost 3 bases and the V segment lost 2 bases, leaving 12 bases of the junction unmatched. The CDR3 has 18 residues. Germline CDR1 is SGHTA and CDR2 is FQGNSA. Written as DNA, the CDR3 is TGTGCCAGCAGCTTAATGTCTAGCGGGCGTACATACTACAATGAGCAGTTCTTC. Translating gives CASSLMSSGRTYYNEQFF.

With regard to this clonotype: One end of the junction does not line up with germline, which may come from a read error. The V and J genes are TRBV20-1 and TRBJ1-1; tentative D call: TRBD1 (5 bases). Germline CDR1 is DFQATT and CDR2 is SNEGSKA (reference sequence). The CDR3 loop spans 14 amino acids. In DNA form, the CDR3 reads TGCAGTGTTAGAGCGGGCCCAGGGTACACTGAAGCTTTCTTT. This codes for CSVRAGPGYTEAFF.

This chain connects TRBV21-1 to TRBJ1-5; the DNA was not used to check the table's D call, TRBD1. TRBV21-1 is tagged as a pseudogene. CDR3 size: 16 residues. The CDR3 DNA reads as TGTGCCAGCAGCACCACCGAGGACAGGGACAATCAGCCCCAGCATTTT. This encodes CASSTTEDRDNQPQHF.

This chain uses TRBV5-1 with TRBJ2-5; TRBD1 aligns across 7 bases. This CDR3 has 14 residues. The V gene's germline CDR1 is SGHRS and CDR2 YFSETQ. Trimming took 6 bases from V and 0 from J; bases not matched to a gene: 5. The CDR3 loop is CASNVGTDQETQYF. The CDR3 DNA is TGCGCCAGCAACGTGGGGACAGACCAAGAGACCCAGTACTTC.

This chain uses TRBV6-5 with TRBJ2-5; possibly TRBD1 or TRBD2 for D (5 bases each). Trimming pared 8 bases from V and 6 bases from J, leaving 13 bases between. The length of the CDR3 is 12 residues. CDR1 and CDR2 from the germline V gene are MNHEY and SVGAGI. The CDR3 DNA sequence: TGTGCCAGCGGGACCCAAGAAAAGACCCAGTACTTC. It translates to CASGTQEKTQYF.